These 20 T cell receptor beta chains share one sample of origin, sequenced in a study of blood T cell repertoires in COVID-19. Only in-frame clones appear in the TCRdb table, and some are missing; sequencing was by immunoSEQ multiplex PCR. The sample has roughly 110,000 clones, about 89% seen once; the top ten hold under 20%. Material for sequencing was peripheral blood. The source is a human donor with acute or convalescent COVID-19. The donor label of this sample is uncertain.

This chain uses TRBV11-2 with TRBJ1-3; D perhaps matches TRBD1 (5 bases). This CDR3 is 15 amino acids long. CDR1 and CDR2 from the germline V gene are SGHAT and FQNNGV. The ends were cut back, 3 bases at V and 0 bases at J, with 9 bases in the middle. The CDR3 is CASSFTDTSGNTIYF. CDR3 nucleotides: TGTGCCAGCAGCTTCACGGACACCTCTGGAAACACCATATATTTT.

The V call is TRBV5-1, the J call TRBJ2-1; 9 nucleotides agree with TRBD2. V shed 4 bases and J 5 bases; nucleotides not matched to a gene: 13. Germline lookup yields CDR1 SGHRS and CDR2 YFSETQ. The CDR3 is made up of 17 amino acids. CDR3 coding DNA: TGCGCCAGCAGCCCCCGGGTTAGCGGGAGTTTAGACAATGAGCAGTTCTTC. This sequence encodes CASSPRVSGSLDNEQFF. Full variable domain (remainder filled in from reference TRBV5-1 and TRBJ2-1): KAGVTQTPRYLIKTRGQQVTLSCSPISGHRSVSWYQQTPGQGLQFLFEYFSETQRNKGNFPGRFSGRQFSNSRSEMNVSTLELGDSALYLCASSPRVSGSLDNEQFFGPGTRLTVL.

This clone was recorded once. The V call is TRBV29-1, the J call TRBJ1-1, with D unresolved. In germline, CDR1 is SQVTM, CDR2 ANQGSEA. Trimming removed 4 bases from V and 2 bases from J, with 11 bases in between. The CDR3 length is 13 residues. CDR3 DNA: TGCAGCGTTGCCCGACACATTAACACTGAAGCTTTCTTT. Its translation: CSVARHINTEAFF.

J is TRBJ2-7 and V is TRBV28, with D possibly matching TRBD1 (6 bases). The V gene lost 5 bases and the J gene lost 4 bases, with 18 bases spanning the gap. The V gene's germline CDR1 is MDHEN and CDR2 SYDVKM. The CDR3 extends over 15 amino acids. In nucleotides, the CDR3 is TGTGCCAGCAGTCCCTCGGACAGTGGGGTATACGAGCAGTACTTC. Translation gives CASSPSDSGVYEQYF.

V gene TRBV28 combines with J gene TRBJ1-1, with TRBD1 as a possible D gene (5 bases). In germline, CDR1 is MDHEN, CDR2 SYDVKM. The CDR3 is made up of 15 amino acids. V lost 1 base and J lost 5, with 14 bases in between. CDR3 in DNA: TGTGCCAGCAGTTTATCAACGGGGGAGTCAACTGAAGCTTTCTTT. Protein sequence: CASSLSTGESTEAFF.

The J gene is TRBJ1-2, the V gene TRBV6-5, with TRBD1 matching 8 bases. CDR3 length equals 14 residues. Trimming removed 6 bases from V and 6 bases from J; junction bases left unmatched: 9. Germline assignment: CDR1 MNHEY and CDR2 SVGAGI. The CDR3 nucleotides read TGTGCCAGCAGGCCCCTCGGACAGGGAAATGGCTACACCTTC. Protein sequence: CASRPLGQGNGYTF.

Comments on this clone: The junction and the germline gene differ at one end; a read error may be behind it. The V gene is TRBV28, the J gene TRBJ1-5; D is perhaps TRBD1 (6 bases). Looked up from germline, CDR1 is MDHEN and CDR2 is SYDVKM. The length of the CDR3 is 15 residues. In DNA, the CDR3 is TGTGCCAGCAGTTTAGGGGGCGTAAAATCTCAGTCCCAGCATTTT. This translates into CASSLGGVKSQSQHF.

The table lists this clone with a count of one. Other DNA sequences in the same sample also yield this CDR3. The chain carries TRBV9 and TRBJ2-4, with 10 positions matching TRBD1. The junction had 1 base not matched to a gene; V was cut back by 0 bases and J by 1 base. The V gene's germline CDR1 is SGDLS and CDR2 YYNGEE. This CDR3 is built from 16 residues. The CDR3 nucleotides read TGTGCCAGCAGCGTAGAGGGACAGGGGGCCAAAAACATTCAGTACTTC. It translates to CASSVEGQGAKNIQYF.

The chain combines TRBV5-1 with TRBJ2-7; 10 bases agree with TRBD1. Germline V lookup: CDR1 SGHRS, CDR2 YFSETQ. V was pared by 4 bases and J by 4 bases, with 11 bases of the junction left unmatched. This CDR3 has 16 residues. CDR3 sequence (DNA): TGCGCCAGCAGCATGCCCAGACAGGGGGCGCGATACGAGCAGTACTTC. The encoded protein is CASSMPRQGARYEQYF.

The chain uses TRBV7-9 and TRBJ2-6, with D possibly being TRBD2 (5 bases). Germline V gives CDR1 SEHNR, CDR2 FQNEAQ (reference sequence). The V gene lost 2 bases and the J gene lost 3 bases, with 14 bases spanning the gap. The CDR3 contains 17 residues. The CDR3 nucleotides read TGTGCCAGCAGCTTAATAAGTGGGAGTGATGGGGCCAACGTCCTGACTTTC. This encodes CASSLISGSDGANVLTF. The full variable domain, in which reference TRBV7-9 and TRBJ2-6 provide the parts outside the CDR3, is DTGVSQNPRHKITKRGQNVTFRCDPISEHNRLYWYRQTLGQGPEFLTYFQNEAQLEKSRLLSDRFSAERPKGSFSTLEIQRTEQGDSAMYLCASSLISGSDGANVLTFGAGSRLTVL.

The chain combines TRBV19 with TRBJ1-1; 9 nucleotides agree with TRBD1. Germline lookup yields CDR1 LNHDA and CDR2 SQIVND (reference sequence). The CDR3 covers 14 residues. J lost 11 bases, V lost 7 bases, and 14 bases had no gene match. CDR3: CASTKTRDRVRAFF. DNA of the CDR3: TGTGCCAGTACCAAAACCCGGGACAGGGTGAGGGCTTTCTTT. Combining the CDR3 with reference TRBV19 and TRBJ1-1 gives the whole variable domain DGGITQSPKYLFRKEGQNVTLSCEQNLNHDAMYWYRQDPGQGLRLIYYSQIVNDFQKGDIAEGYSVSREKKESFPLTVTSAQKNPTAFYLCASTKTRDRVRAFFGQGTRLTVV.

The chain carries TRBV9 and TRBJ2-5; 9 nucleotides line up with TRBD2. Trimming cost V 4 bases and J 1 base; bases outside gene matches: 14. This CDR3 contains 18 residues. Germline CDR1 is SGDLS and CDR2 is YYNGEE. The CDR3, as DNA: TGTGCCAGCAGCCCGGGGAGGCGGGGGGGCGTTTCCCAAGAGACCCAGTACTTC. The encoded protein is CASSPGRRGGVSQETQYF.

The chain is built from TRBV4-3 and TRBJ1-2, with TRBD1 matching over 8 bases. The CDR3 totals 14 residues. Trimming cost V 4 bases and J 5 bases; bases outside gene matches: 6. CDR1 and CDR2 (germline): LGHNA, YSLEER. The CDR3 bases are TGCGCCAGCAGCCCCCAGGGGGCGACGTATGGCTACACCTTC. It encodes CASSPQGATYGYTF.

This chain links TRBV19 with TRBJ1-3; D gene uncertain. The CDR3 sequence is 16 residues long. From germline, CDR1 is LNHDA and CDR2 SQIVND (reference sequence). V was clipped by 3 bases and J by 0 bases, with 12 bases between them. This CDR3 is CASSILTPNSGNTIYF. The CDR3 DNA sequence: TGTGCCAGTAGTATTCTTACACCGAACTCTGGAAACACCATATATTTT.

V and J are TRBV6-2 or TRBV6-3 and TRBJ2-1, with 11 bases lining up with TRBD2. This CDR3 has 15 amino acids. After removal of 6 bases from V and 5 bases from J, the junction contained 6 bases not matched to a gene. Germline V gene data show CDR1 as MNHEY and CDR2 as SVGEGT. The CDR3 loop is CASSRTGLADNEQFF. CDR3 in DNA: TGTGCCAGCAGCCGCACGGGACTAGCGGACAATGAGCAGTTCTTC.

This chain uses TRBV30 with TRBJ2-1, with D maybe TRBD2 (5 bases). Trimming pared 0 bases from V and 2 bases from J, leaving 17 bases between. CDR1 and CDR2 from the germline V gene are GTSNPN and SVGIG (reference sequence). This CDR3 is 17 amino acids long. The CDR3 DNA reads as TGTGCCTGGAGTGTAAGCCGTTGGAGCGGCCCCTACAATGAGCAGTTCTTC. Protein sequence: CAWSVSRWSGPYNEQFF.

This rearrangement joins TRBV28 to TRBJ2-3; 13 positions agree with TRBD2. The CDR3 sequence is 18 residues long. The germline V gene encodes CDR1 MDHEN and CDR2 SYDVKM. V was clipped by 6 bases and J by 4 bases; unmatched bases: 13. This CDR3 reads CASSSVGLAGWFPDTQYF. CDR3 nucleotides: TGTGCCAGCAGCAGCGTGGGACTAGCGGGGTGGTTTCCAGATACGCAGTATTTT. The complete variable domain, with remaining parts taken from reference TRBV28 and TRBJ2-3, reads DVKVTQSSRYLVKRTGEKVFLECVQDMDHENMFWYRQDPGLGLRLIYFSYDVKMKEKGDIPEGYSVSREKKERFSLILESASTNQTSMYLCASSSVGLAGWFPDTQYFGPGTRLTVL.

The chain combines TRBV28 with TRBJ2-3; TRBD1 agrees at 11 bases. Germline V gene sequence: CDR1 MDHEN, CDR2 SYDVKM. CDR3 size: 16 residues. Trimming took 7 bases from V and 4 from J; bases not matched to a gene: 10. The CDR3 sequence: CASKEDRGLRADTQYF. The CDR3 nucleotides read TGTGCCAGCAAAGAGGACAGGGGGCTTCGCGCAGATACGCAGTATTTT.

The rearrangement uses TRBV20-1 and TRBJ1-1, with a possible D match to TRBD1 (6 bases). Between the trimmed V and J ends, which lost 3 bases and 4 bases, there was a span of 15 bases. The CDR3 is 14 amino acids. Germline-derived CDR1 and CDR2 are DFQATT and SNEGSKA (reference sequence). CDR3 region: CSASAGTLGTEAFF. CDR3 nucleotide sequence: TGCAGTGCTAGTGCCGGGACATTGGGCACTGAAGCTTTCTTT.

The chain joins TRBV30 to TRBJ1-2, with 7 positions matching TRBD1. Germline CDR1 is GTSNPN and CDR2 is SVGIG (reference sequence). The length of the CDR3 is 12 residues. Trimming at V came to 0 bases and at J to 7 bases, leaving 2 bases not matched to a gene. Here the CDR3 reads CAWSVGTAGYTF. CDR3 in DNA: TGTGCCTGGAGTGTAGGGACAGCTGGCTACACCTTC.